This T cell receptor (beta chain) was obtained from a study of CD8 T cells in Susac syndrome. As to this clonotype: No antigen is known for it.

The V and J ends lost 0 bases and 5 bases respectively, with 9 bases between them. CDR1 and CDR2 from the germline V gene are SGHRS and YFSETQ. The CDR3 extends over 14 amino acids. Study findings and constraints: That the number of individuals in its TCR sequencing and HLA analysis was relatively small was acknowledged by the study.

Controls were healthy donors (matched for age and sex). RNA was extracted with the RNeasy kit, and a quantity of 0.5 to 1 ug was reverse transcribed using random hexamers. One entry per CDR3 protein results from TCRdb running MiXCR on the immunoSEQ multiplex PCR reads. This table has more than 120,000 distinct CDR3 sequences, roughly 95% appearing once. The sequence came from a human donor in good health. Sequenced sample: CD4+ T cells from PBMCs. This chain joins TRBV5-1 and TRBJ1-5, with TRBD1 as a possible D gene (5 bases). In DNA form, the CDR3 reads TGCGCCAGCAGCTTGGGACAGCCCCATCAGCCCCAGCATTTT. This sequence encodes CASSLGQPHQPQHF.